Included here is one T cell receptor (beta chain) sequence, with context. The ends were cut back, 4 bases at V and 0 bases at J, with 15 bases in the middle. The CDR3 has 16 residues. Germline V gives CDR1 MNHEY, CDR2 SVGAGI. The entry originates in a study of blood T cell repertoires in COVID-19. Methods used by the authors: Amplified reference gene primers provided the basis for estimating nucleated cell counts. Data came from immunoSEQ multiplex PCR; TCRdb stores just in-frame clones and leaves some out. V and J calls plus clone size are reproduced from that table; the DNA served to infer D and trimming. The table shows a few hundred thousand clones, with roughly 80% occurring only once.

The chain uses TRBV6-5 and TRBJ1-1; D uncertain. The sequenced sample consisted of peripheral blood. The clonotype originates from a man aged 60-69 years with acute or convalescent COVID-19. The CDR3 sequence: CASSFSRVSMNTEAFF. CDR3 nucleotide sequence: TGTGCCAGCAGTTTTTCCCGGGTCAGCATGAACACTGAAGCTTTCTTT.